This T cell receptor beta chain was documented in a study of long-term antiretroviral therapy in people with HIV. This CDR3 comprises 14 residues. The germline gives CDR1 LNHDA, CDR2 SQIVND (reference sequence). Trimming cost V 4 bases and J 8 bases; bases outside gene matches: 7. They ran version v3.0 of the immunoSEQ assay at survey level. Some clones are missing from TCRdb's copy, which holds only in-frame ones; the method was immunoSEQ multiplex PCR. The sample includes tens of thousands of clones, 70% to 90% of them seen just once. The source is a woman aged 30 to 39 with HIV. The chain joins TRBV19 to TRBJ2-1, with TRBD2 matching 8 bases. Here the sequenced sample was unsorted PBMCs, taken 0.8 years after starting antiretroviral therapy. The CDR3 DNA follows: TGTGCCAGTAGTAAAGGTCTAGCGGGCTATGAGCAGTTCTTC. Translating gives CASSKGLAGYEQFF.